The clone carrying this TCR beta chain has only a few counts. Its antigen is unidentified. This sample is part of a study of identical twins. Study results and limitations: Out-of-frame alpha sequences common to twins exhibited an excess of low generation probability. Insertion counts were lower in abundant cord blood beta clonotypes, a trend that memory repertoires did not show. Conclusions rested on cross-sectional statistics rather than following the same donors.

The CDR3 is 16 amino acids. The V gene end was trimmed by 8 bases and the J gene end by 3 bases; junction bases not matched to a gene: 13. Template switching (which added a universal primer site) was used, and cDNA carried unique molecular identifiers. TCRdb re-called the 5' RACE reads through MiXCR, storing one row per CDR3 protein. Altogether approximately 470,000 distinct CDR3 sequences are present, 13% to 15% being singletons, with the ten largest covering around 0.52%. These data also featured in a second study, about yellow fever vaccine responses in identical twins.

This clonotype was sampled from a woman under 30 in good health. The rearrangement links TRBV12-3 or TRBV12-4 to TRBJ2-1; 7 bases line up with TRBD2. The sequenced sample consisted of CD4+ T cells sorted from blood. The CDR3, as DNA: TGTGCCAGCTGTTGCGATTTTGCGGGGGTCTACAATGAGCAGTTCTTC. This translates into CASCCDFAGVYNEQFF.